The 11 T cell receptor beta chains reported below all come from one sample, sequenced in a study of T cell changes during pregnancy in multiple sclerosis. The table came from immunoSEQ multiplex PCR; TCRdb's copy has only in-frame clones and leaves some out. Among about 49,000 clones listed, roughly 94% were seen once. Sequenced material: CD8+ T cells from peripheral blood mononuclear cells, taken before pregnancy. These receptors originate from a female donor with multiple sclerosis, enrolled in a pregnancy study.

The chain has TRBV13 and TRBJ2-3; D remains unclear. The CDR3 is 16 residues long. Trimming cost V 5 bases and J 0 bases, with 15 bases left between them. Germline values: CDR1 PRHDT, CDR2 FYEKMQ (reference sequence). CDR3: CASSRRNHASTDTQYF. The CDR3 coding sequence is TGTGCCAGCAGCCGCAGGAACCATGCTAGCACAGATACGCAGTATTTT.

The V gene is TRBV30, the J gene TRBJ1-3, with 8 bases fitting TRBD1. Germline assignment: CDR1 GTSNPN and CDR2 SVGIG (reference sequence). The CDR3 length is 17 residues. V lost 1 base to trimming and J lost 0 bases; unmatched junction nucleotides: 8. The DNA of the CDR3 is TGTGCCTGGAGTGGAAGGGACAGGACGGGCTCTGGAAACACCATATATTTT. It translates to CAWSGRDRTGSGNTIYF.

The genes are TRBV2 and TRBJ2-5, with TRBD2 matching 9 bases. The CDR3 loop spans 16 amino acids. Germline assignment: CDR1 SNHLY and CDR2 FYNNEI. With V trimmed by 6 bases and J by 0 bases, 8 bases remained unmatched. CDR3 DNA: TGTGCCAGCAGGGAGCCCCTAGCGGGGAACCAAGAGACCCAGTACTTC. Protein: CASREPLAGNQETQYF. The full variable domain, in which reference TRBV2 and TRBJ2-5 provide the parts outside the CDR3, is EPEVTQTPSHQVTQMGQEVILRCVPISNHLYFYWYRQILGQKVEFLVSFYNNEISEKSEIFDDQFSVERPDGSNFTLKIRSTKLEDSAMYFCASREPLAGNQETQYFGPGTRLLVL.

This chain's CDR3 is CASSEGVEGDTQYF. CDR3 bases: TGCGCCAGCAGTGAGGGGGTCGAGGGAGATACGCAGTATTTT. This chain connects TRBV10-2 to TRBJ2-3, with D possibly being TRBD2 (5 bases). V lost 2 bases to trimming and J lost 5 bases, with 11 bases between them. The CDR3 has 14 amino acids. Germline-derived CDR1 and CDR2 are WSHSY and SAAADI.

The V call is TRBV2, the J call TRBJ2-1, with D maybe TRBD2 (7 bases). The CDR3 consists of 15 residues. Trimming took 3 bases from V and 4 from J, leaving 13 bases between them. Germline V CDR1 and CDR2: SNHLY, FYNNEI. The CDR3 region has the DNA TGTGCCAGCAGTGAGTGGGGGGGCGGTTACAATGAGCAGTTCTTC. The encoded protein is CASSEWGGGYNEQFF.

This chain uses TRBV5-1 with TRBJ2-3; 9 bases fit TRBD1. This CDR3 has 17 amino acids. V was pared by 2 bases and J by 3 bases, with 10 bases of the junction left unmatched. Per the germline V gene, CDR1 is SGHRS and CDR2 is YFSETQ. The CDR3 loop is CASSFYPGQGLTDTQYF. The CDR3, as DNA: TGCGCCAGCAGCTTCTACCCGGGACAGGGTTTGACAGATACGCAGTATTTT.

The chain has TRBV19 and TRBJ1-1; 7 bases are shared with TRBD1. J was trimmed by 2 bases and V by 5 bases; bases with no gene match: 8. CDR1 and CDR2 (germline): LNHDA, SQIVND (reference sequence). The CDR3 is 15 amino acids. As DNA, the CDR3 is TGTGCCAGTAGTGCCACAGGGGTGCCTAACACTGAAGCTTTCTTT. It encodes CASSATGVPNTEAFF.

The chain links TRBV4-2 to TRBJ2-7; 14 positions agree with TRBD2. The germline CDR1 and CDR2 sequences are LGHNA and YNFKEQ. The CDR3 totals 14 residues. The V segment lost 5 bases and the J segment 6 bases; nucleotides outside the gene matches: 3. Written as DNA, the CDR3 is TGTGCCAGCAGCTCGGGACTAGCGGGAGCCGAGCAGTACTTC. It codes for CASSSGLAGAEQYF.

The rearrangement links TRBV13 to TRBJ1-1; unclear D gene. The CDR3 extends over 15 amino acids. Trimming pared 7 bases from V and 1 base from J, leaving 16 bases between. Germline CDR1 is PRHDT and CDR2 is FYEKMQ (reference sequence). The CDR3 bases are TGTGCCAGCACCCCAGGAGGAGGAGGGAACACTGAAGCTTTCTTT. Amino acids: CASTPGGGGNTEAFF.

This chain joins TRBV6-1 and TRBJ2-7; TRBD2 agrees at 7 bases. This CDR3 has 15 residues. CDR1 and CDR2 (germline): MNHNS, SASEGT. V was pared by 8 bases and J by 3 bases, with 13 bases of the junction left unmatched. This chain's CDR3 is CASAVQAGRLYEQYF. In DNA form, the CDR3 reads TGTGCCAGCGCCGTTCAAGCCGGGAGGCTCTACGAGCAGTACTTC.

The chain is built from TRBV7-2 and TRBJ2-1, with TRBD2 matching 10 bases. The V segment lost 6 bases and the J segment 4 bases; nucleotides outside the gene matches: 9. CDR3 size: 16 residues. Germline V gives CDR1 SGHTA, CDR2 FQGNSA. Written as DNA, the CDR3 is TGTGCCAGCAGTTGGAGCGGGGGGGGCCCTTACAATGAGCAGTTCTTC. Translated: CASSWSGGGPYNEQFF.